This TCR beta chain was identified in a study of blood T cells in healthy people across ages. Findings and caveats of the study: Calculation of diversity from one million T cells yielded estimates considered to be underestimates. As age increased, TCR beta diversity per million T cells fell in a roughly linear fashion.

With respect to this clonotype: Antigen unknown.

A second PCR of 7 to 11 cycles used a sample-barcoded 5' primer and a J-beta primer mix. One entry per CDR3 protein results from TCRdb running MiXCR on the 5' RACE reads. The sample has about 1.8 million distinct CDR3 sequences, less than 50% seen once; the top ten hold less than 2.5%. V lost 2 bases and J 10 bases, leaving 10 bases between the germline ends. CDR3 length equals 12 residues. Germline-derived CDR1 and CDR2 are SGHTA and FQGNSA. Each donor gave roughly 9.8 milliliters of peripheral blood. Per sample, no less than 5.5 micrograms of total RNA were extracted. The chain couples TRBV7-2 to TRBJ2-3; D gene unclear. The specimen was blood. This sequence was found in a woman aged 40 to 50 in good health. This CDR3 is CASSLRSSAQYF. The DNA of the CDR3 is TGTGCCAGCAGCTTACGAAGCTCCGCGCAGTATTTT. Filled out from reference TRBV7-2 and TRBJ2-3, the complete variable domain reads GAGVSQSPSNKVTEKGKDVELRCDPISGHTALYWYRQSLGQGLEFLIYFQGNSAPDKSGLPSDRFSAERTGGSVSTLTIQRTQQEDSAVYLCASSLRSSAQYFGPGTRLTVL.